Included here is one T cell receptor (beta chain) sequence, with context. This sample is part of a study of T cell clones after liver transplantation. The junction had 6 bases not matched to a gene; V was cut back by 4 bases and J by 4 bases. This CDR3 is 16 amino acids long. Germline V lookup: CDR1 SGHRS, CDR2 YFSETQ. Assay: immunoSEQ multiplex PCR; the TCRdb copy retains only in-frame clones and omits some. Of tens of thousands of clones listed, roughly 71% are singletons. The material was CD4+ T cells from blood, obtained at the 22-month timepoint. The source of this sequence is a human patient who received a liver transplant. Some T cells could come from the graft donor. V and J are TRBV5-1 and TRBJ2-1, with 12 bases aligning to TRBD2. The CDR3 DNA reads TGCGCCAGCAGCCACCCTAGCGGGGGGGAATACAATGAGCAGTTCTTC. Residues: CASSHPSGGEYNEQFF.